This T cell receptor (beta chain) was sequenced for a study of shared clonotypes between healthy human individuals. The CDR3 totals 14 residues. V lost 5 bases and J lost 6, with 13 bases in between. The germline CDR1 and CDR2 sequences are LGHNT and FRNRAP. The study, taken as a whole, reports: The study sampled only blood, and tissue repertoires likely differ. Rarefaction curves obtained for sorted subsets showed sequencing incomplete despite large depth.

Worth noting for this clone: As yet, its antigen is unknown.

Per the original data handling: From ImmunoSEQ came sequences covering only the junction and carrying no quality scores, so filtering differed. The protocol was immunoSEQ multiplex PCR, while the TCRdb copy is restricted to in-frame clones and leaves out a portion. That table gives V, J and clone size, and the DNA gave D and trimming. This table holds some 2,500,000 clones, less than 95% found once. The origin of this receptor is a man in his late teens or twenties in good health. Some clones in this sample may be carry-over from other donors' samples. The chain is built from TRBV12-5 and TRBJ2-2, with no clear D. What was sequenced was naive CD4+ T cells from PBMCs. Regarding subset: CD45RA+ positively selected. The CDR3 reads CASGPAGVPGELFF. The CDR3, as DNA: TGTGCTAGTGGTCCAGCAGGCGTTCCCGGGGAGCTGTTTTTT. Based on the CDR3 plus reference TRBV12-5 and TRBJ2-2, the full variable domain is DARVTQTPRHKVTEMGQEVTMRCQPILGHNTVFWYRQTMMQGLELLAYFRNRAPLDDSGMPKDRFSAEMPDATLATLKIQPSEPRDSAVYFCASGPAGVPGELFFGEGSRLTVL.